Listed here are 24 T cell receptor beta chains from one sample, sequenced in a study of T cell responses to AZD1222 COVID-19 vaccine (dated by TCRdb to the early 2020s). Sample time point, as interpreted from the label and publication: about 28 days (+/-7) after the second vaccine dose. The library was built by means of the immunoSEQ multiplex PCR assay. The immuneACCESS repertoire file appears here via TCRdb, limited to in-frame rearrangements. These files lack a portion of the clones; in checked studies, under half of the deficit traces to unresolved V genes, and the cause of the others is not known. The sample has fewer than 130,000 clones on record, around 93% of them singletons. The ten largest clones add up to approximately 2.9% of the sample. The source was peripheral blood, collected 28 days after the second AZD1222 dose. These receptor sequences come from an adult who received the AZD1222 COVID-19 vaccine.

V is TRBV5-1 and J is TRBJ1-1; 11 positions agree with TRBD1. This CDR3 is 16 amino acids long. Germline V gene sequence: CDR1 SGHRS, CDR2 YFSETQ. The trim removed 2 bases at V and 4 bases at J, leaving 7 bases unmatched. CDR3 sequence (DNA): TGCGCCAGCAGCTTAACCCCCGGGACAGGGGGCACTGAAGCTTTCTTT. It specifies CASSLTPGTGGTEAFF. Drawing the rest from reference TRBV5-1 and TRBJ1-1, the complete variable domain is KAGVTQTPRYLIKTRGQQVTLSCSPISGHRSVSWYQQTPGQGLQFLFEYFSETQRNKGNFPGRFSGRQFSNSRSEMNVSTLELGDSALYLCASSLTPGTGGTEAFFGQGTRLTVV.

This clone is a singleton in its sample. This chain links TRBV7-8 with TRBJ2-5, with 12 positions matching TRBD2. Germline V gene data show CDR1 as SGHVS and CDR2 as FQNEAQ. V shed 2 bases, J shed 2 bases, and the junction held 6 bases outside the gene matches. CDR3 size: 17 residues. This CDR3 is CASSLNGLAGTQETQYF. As DNA, the CDR3 is TGTGCCAGCAGCTTAAATGGACTAGCGGGGACTCAAGAGACCCAGTACTTC.

The CDR3 here is CASSVNPRDRELAYGYTF. As DNA, the CDR3 is TGTGCCAGCAGCGTAAATCCCCGGGACAGGGAACTCGCCTATGGCTACACCTTC. The chain combines TRBV9 with TRBJ1-2; 9 bases line up with TRBD1. Germline V gene data show CDR1 as SGDLS and CDR2 as YYNGEE. V shed 1 base, J shed 4 bases, and the junction held 14 bases outside the gene matches. The CDR3 consists of 18 residues.

V gene TRBV29-1 combines with J gene TRBJ2-1, with D unclear. V lost 7 bases, J lost 12 bases, and 19 bases lay in between. Germline V lookup: CDR1 SQVTM, CDR2 ANQGSEA. CDR3 size: 12 residues. The CDR3 DNA sequence: TGCAGCGCCATGGGTTGGGTTACGGGGCAGTTCTTC. It yields the protein CSAMGWVTGQFF.

The CDR3 region is CASSLLGTGGNTQYF. The CDR3 DNA sequence: TGTGCCAGCAGCCTCCTCGGGACAGGGGGTAATACGCAGTATTTT. This chain joins TRBV7-2 and TRBJ2-3; 11 bases agree with TRBD1. The CDR3 runs to 15 residues. J lost 7 bases, V lost 5 bases, and 8 bases had no gene match. Germline CDR1 is SGHTA and CDR2 is FQGNSA.

V and J are TRBV5-1 and TRBJ1-5; unclear D gene. Trimming removed 4 bases from V and 6 bases from J, with 14 bases in between. Germline V gene lookup returns CDR1 SGHRS and CDR2 YFSETQ. The length of the CDR3 is 14 residues. CDR3 nucleotides: TGCGCCAGCAGCCAGGAAAGGGTCCCTCAGCCCCAGCATTTT. Protein sequence: CASSQERVPQPQHF.

The CDR3 region is CASSLWNTEAFF. The CDR3 nucleotides are TGTGCCAGCAGTTTGTGGAACACTGAAGCTTTCTTT. J is TRBJ1-1 and V is TRBV28; D is unclear. The CDR3 length is 12 residues. The germline V and J ends were trimmed by 3 bases and 1 base, with 3 bases remaining between them. Germline V gene sequence: CDR1 MDHEN, CDR2 SYDVKM.

The V and J genes are TRBV4-1 and TRBJ1-4; D not certain. The CDR3 covers 15 residues. V lost 1 base, J lost 7 bases, and 13 bases lay in between. Germline V lookup: CDR1 MGHRA, CDR2 YSYEKL. The CDR3 reads CASSQVNPSGEKLFF. As DNA, the CDR3 is TGCGCCAGCAGCCAAGTGAACCCGTCCGGTGAAAAACTGTTTTTT.

The CDR3 here is CATDPQSNQPQHF. The CDR3 nucleotides read TGTGCCACCGACCCGCAGAGCAATCAGCCCCAGCATTTT. This rearrangement joins TRBV6-5 to TRBJ1-5; D unresolved. The V gene lost 10 bases and the J gene lost 1 base, with 11 bases spanning the gap. CDR1 and CDR2 from the germline V gene are MNHEY and SVGAGI. The CDR3 is made up of 13 amino acids.

This clone was observed a few times. This chain uses TRBV7-9 with TRBJ1-4, with 9 nucleotides matching TRBD1. The CDR3 length is 16 residues. Germline loops: CDR1 SEHNR, CDR2 FQNEAQ (reference sequence). J lost 7 bases, V lost 0 bases, and 6 bases had no gene match. The CDR3, as DNA: TGTGCCAGCAGCTTAGCCCCGGGACAGGGAAGTGAAAAACTGTTTTTT. This gives the protein CASSLAPGQGSEKLFF.

The genes are TRBV5-6 and TRBJ2-1, with 8 bases aligning to TRBD1. Germline CDR1 SGHDT, CDR2 YYEEEE. V lost 9 bases to trimming and J lost 4 bases; unmatched junction nucleotides: 6. CDR3 length: 13 amino acids. The CDR3 loop is CATKGTGYNEQFF. In nucleotides, the CDR3 is TGTGCCACCAAGGGGACAGGATACAATGAGCAGTTCTTC.

The chain joins TRBV6-5 to TRBJ1-3; D gene uncertain. With 6 bases removed from V and 5 bases from J, the gap between germline ends came to 14 bases. The CDR3 runs to 14 residues. Germline V gene data show CDR1 as MNHEY and CDR2 as SVGAGI. This CDR3 is CASSATETRNTIYF. DNA for the CDR3: TGTGCCAGCAGCGCGACGGAGACCCGAAACACCATATATTTT.

In this sample, this clone turned up once. The CDR3 nucleotides read TGTGCCAGCAGCCAGGGGCCAATGGGCTACACCTTC. It is translated as CASSQGPMGYTF. V and J are TRBV3-1 (or the pseudogene TRBV3-2) and TRBJ1-2; D might be TRBD1 (5 bases). The CDR3 extends over 12 amino acids. CDR1 is LGHDT and CDR2 is YNNKEL in the germline V gene (reference sequence). The V end lost 3 bases, the J end lost 8 bases, and 10 bases lay between the germline ends.

This clone has a single count. This chain joins TRBV5-1 and TRBJ2-3, with TRBD2 as a possible D gene (8 bases). The CDR3 loop spans 16 amino acids. Trimming shortened V by 4 bases and J by 6 bases, and 21 bases separated the two germline ends. Germline assignment: CDR1 SGHRS and CDR2 YFSETQ. CDR3 amino acids: CASSPGGVGQADTQYF. In DNA, the CDR3 is TGCGCCAGCAGCCCGGGAGGGGTCGGACAGGCGGATACGCAGTATTTT.

This clone appeared once. The CDR3 region is CASSLFGSQGASYEQYF. CDR3 bases: TGTGCCAGCAGCTTATTCGGGTCCCAGGGGGCTTCCTACGAGCAGTACTTC. The genes are TRBV7-9 and TRBJ2-7; 8 bases map to TRBD1. The CDR3 is 17 amino acids. The germline gives CDR1 SEHNR, CDR2 FQNEAQ (reference sequence). The junction had 10 bases not matched to a gene; V was cut back by 2 bases and J by 1 base.

CDR3 sequence: CASSTGSSYEQYF. CDR3 bases: TGTGCCAGCAGTACGGGATCCTCCTACGAGCAGTACTTC. The chain employs TRBV7-9 and TRBJ2-7; maybe TRBD2 (5 bases). The CDR3 consists of 13 residues. Trimming stripped 6 bases from V and 0 bases from J, with 9 bases between. From germline, CDR1 is SEHNR and CDR2 FQNEAQ (reference sequence).

The chain has TRBV28 and TRBJ1-2; no firm D call. Germline V gives CDR1 MDHEN, CDR2 SYDVKM. Trimming cost V 8 bases and J 4 bases, with 14 bases left between them. The CDR3 contains 13 residues. The DNA for the CDR3 is TGTGCCAGCTTGGACTTTACCCTCTATGGCTACACCTTC. Residues: CASLDFTLYGYTF.

V and J are TRBV7-9 and TRBJ2-3; perhaps TRBD2 as D (7 bases). Germline V gene data show CDR1 as SEHNR and CDR2 as FQNEAQ (reference sequence). V was cut by 3 bases and J by 2 bases, with 15 bases left in between. This CDR3 has 16 amino acids. CDR3 coding DNA: TGTGCCAGCAGCTTGACCGGGGGGCGTGACACAGATACGCAGTATTTT. Residues: CASSLTGGRDTDTQYF.

V is TRBV27 and J is TRBJ1-2; 7 bases agree with TRBD1. Trimming cost V 6 bases and J 4 bases; bases outside gene matches: 14. The CDR3 loop spans 16 amino acids. Germline V gives CDR1 MNHEY, CDR2 SMNVEV (reference sequence). The CDR3 here is CASRKGTAKPPYGYTF. Written as DNA, the CDR3 is TGTGCCAGCAGAAAGGGGACAGCTAAACCGCCCTATGGCTACACCTTC.

This clone was seen only once. The V call is TRBV12-3 or TRBV12-4, the J call TRBJ1-5, with D possibly TRBD1 on 5 matching bases. The CDR3 sequence is 13 residues long. Between the trimmed V and J ends, which lost 6 bases and 6 bases, there was a span of 12 bases. CDR3 protein: CASRGPQGQPQHF. The CDR3 DNA sequence: TGTGCCAGCAGGGGACCTCAGGGTCAGCCCCAGCATTTT.

V is TRBV27 and J is TRBJ1-3, with 7 bases identical to TRBD1. This CDR3 is 15 amino acids long. Germline values: CDR1 MNHEY, CDR2 SMNVEV (reference sequence). V dropped 3 bases and J dropped 0; count of bases not matched to a gene: 2. The CDR3 reads CASSLTGTSGNTIYF. The DNA of the CDR3 is TGTGCCAGCAGTTTGACAGGGACCTCTGGAAACACCATATATTTT.

The chain uses TRBV5-6 and TRBJ1-2; 9 bases map to TRBD1. The CDR3 runs 14 residues. The V and J ends lost 7 bases and 4 bases, in that order; junction bases with no gene match: 8. Germline CDR1 and CDR2: SGHDT and YYEEEE. CDR3 DNA sequence: TGTGCCAGCTATCCGGGACAGGGAAGCTATGGCTACACCTTC. Its protein is CASYPGQGSYGYTF.

The chain links TRBV6-5 to TRBJ2-2; no firm D call. Per germline, CDR1 MNHEY and CDR2 SVGAGI. The CDR3 consists of 13 residues. Trimming removed 3 bases at V and 6 bases at J, with 8 bases between. The CDR3 coding sequence is TGTGCCAGCAGTTATCGGGCGTCCGGGGAGCTGTTTTTT. It yields the protein CASSYRASGELFF.

The chain combines TRBV29-1 with TRBJ1-1, with a weak D call TRBD1 (5 bases). Germline V gene lookup returns CDR1 SQVTM and CDR2 ANQGSEA. The germline V and J ends were trimmed by 8 bases and 0 bases, with 13 bases remaining between them. CDR3 length equals 13 residues. CDR3 protein: CSTVTGMNTEAFF. CDR3 sequence (DNA): TGCAGCACCGTCACAGGTATGAACACTGAAGCTTTCTTT.